One sample yielded the 19 T cell receptor beta chains listed below, sequenced in a study of tumor-infiltrating lymphocytes in primary liver carcinoma. TCR beta cDNA was reverse-transcribed from around 0.55 ug of total RNA. The reaction used a constant-region primer and ProtoScript II reverse transcriptase. A slightly modified ARM-PCR protocol with three nested multiplex PCR rounds produced these TCR beta libraries. Investigators reported that the first two PCR rounds, at roughly 10 cycles each, used TRBV1-TRBV30 forward primers with a C-beta reverse primer. One entry per CDR3 protein results from TCRdb running MiXCR on the multiplex PCR reads. The sample lists 20,000 to 30,000 distinct CDR3 sequences; 70% to 80% were seen once. It was from roughly 20-30 mg of unsorted bulk tissue that RNA and DNA were co-extracted. The sequencing sample was made of liver tumor tissue from sampling region 5. Specified subset: tumor region T5, tumor centre. All receptors derive from a woman between 25 and 40 years old with primary liver carcinoma and hepatitis B virus infection.

Of note for this clonotype: One junction end disagrees with the germline gene, perhaps due to a read error. V and J are TRBV11-3 and TRBJ2-7; no firm D call. The germline CDR1 and CDR2 sequences are SGHNT and YENEEA. The CDR3 length is 15 residues. This CDR3 is CASSLRPGEAYTQYF. The CDR3 region has the DNA TGTGCCAGTAGCTTACGTCCAGGTGAGGCCTACACGCAGTACTTC.

A remark on this clonotype: Germline is not matched at one junction end, which may reflect a read error. The chain combines TRBV12-3 or TRBV12-4 with TRBJ1-5; TRBD1 might be the D (5 bases). CDR3 length: 14 residues. In DNA, the CDR3 is TGTGCCAACAGTGCTGACGGACACAATCAGCTCCAGCATTTT. Residues: CANSADGHNQLQHF.

Comments on this clonotype: At one of its ends the junction is not consistent with the germline gene, which may arise from a read error. The rearrangement links TRBV11-3 to TRBJ2-1; TRBD2 matches 14 bases. CDR3 length equals 15 residues. Germline-derived CDR1 and CDR2 are SGHNT and YENEEA. The CDR3 spells CASSRLAGGEYEQFF. The CDR3 DNA is TGTGCCAGCAGCCGACTAGCGGGGGGGGAGTATGAGCAATTTTTC.

As to this clonotype: The junction differs from germline at one of its ends, possibly a read error. V is TRBV11-2 and J is TRBJ2-2; perhaps TRBD2 as D (5 bases). Germline V CDR1 and CDR2: SGHAT, FQNNGV. CDR3 length: 16 amino acids. CDR3 nucleotides: TGTGCCAGCAGCTCGACACGTAGCTGGAGGTACGGGGAACTGTTTTTT. The encoded protein is CASSSTRSWRYGELFF.

The rearrangement joins TRBV14 to TRBJ1-3; unclear D gene. The CDR3 contains 15 residues. V was cut by 11 bases and J by 0 bases, with 17 bases left in between. Germline V gene lookup returns CDR1 SGHDN and CDR2 FVKESK. CDR3 in amino acids: CACSGIGASGNTIYF. CDR3 nucleotide sequence: TGTGCCTGTAGTGGGATTGGAGCCTCTGGAAACACCATATATTTT.

Concerning this clonotype itself: At one of its ends the junction is not consistent with the germline gene, which may arise from a read error. The chain couples TRBV11-2 to TRBJ2-2; tentative D call: TRBD2 (6 bases). The CDR3 has 16 amino acids. The germline CDR1 and CDR2 sequences are SGHAT and FQNNGV. The CDR3 is CANSSTRSGRSGGLFF. CDR3 coding DNA: TGTGCCAACAGCTCGACACGTAGCGGTAGGTCCGGGGGGCTGTTTTTT.

This sequence joins TRBV11-2 and TRBJ2-7; D unclear. Germline V gene sequence: CDR1 SGHAT, CDR2 FQNNGV. The CDR3 totals 13 residues. V was cut by 5 bases and J by 6 bases, with 14 bases left in between. The CDR3 region is CASSPSNKGEQYF. The CDR3 DNA sequence: TGTGCCAGCAGCCCCTCAAATAAAGGCGAGCAGTACTTC.

This clonotype was observed at least ten times. V gene TRBV13 combines with J gene TRBJ2-3; TRBD2 agrees at 10 bases. CDR1 PRHDT and CDR2 FYEKMQ come from the germline V gene (reference sequence). The CDR3 is made up of 16 amino acids. V shed 5 bases and J 6 bases; nucleotides not matched to a gene: 11. The CDR3 reads CASSPGRAGGMDTQYF. As DNA, the CDR3 is TGTGCCAGCAGCCCCGGGAGAGCGGGAGGGATGGATACGCAGTATTTT.

With regard to this clonotype: Germline is not matched at one junction end, which may reflect a read error. This chain connects TRBV10-2 to TRBJ1-1; D unresolved. Germline V gene sequence: CDR1 WSHSY, CDR2 SAAADI. The CDR3 length is 14 residues. The CDR3 protein is CTSSESKAGIEAFF. The CDR3 DNA reads as TGCACCAGCAGCGAGTCGAAGGCAGGCATTGAAGCTTTCTTT.

J is TRBJ1-3 and V is TRBV9, with D tentatively TRBD1 (5 bases). V lost 4 bases, J lost 6 bases, and 20 bases lay in between. This CDR3 spans 16 amino acids. Germline lookup yields CDR1 SGDLS and CDR2 YYNGEE. CDR3 sequence: CASSLRPGRGSNTIYF. CDR3 in DNA: TGTGCCAGCAGCCTTCGACCGGGACGGGGGTCAAACACCATATATTTT.

Note on this clonotype: Lacking the conserved final phenylalanine or tryptophan, this CDR3 likely reflects a read error. The V and J genes are TRBV7-9 and TRBJ2-7; TRBD1 or TRBD2 may be the D gene (6 bases each). The CDR3 is 14 residues long. Germline CDR1 reads SEHNR; CDR2 reads FQNEAQ (reference sequence). In DNA form, the CDR3 reads TGTACCAGCAGCCCTCGGGGGACATTCTACGAGCAGTACCTC. Amino acids: CTSSPRGTFYEQYL.

The rearrangement uses TRBV4-2 and TRBJ1-1; 7 bases are shared with TRBD1. Germline V gene lookup returns CDR1 LGHNA and CDR2 YNFKEQ. This CDR3 region has 17 residues. V trimming: 4 bases; J trimming: 2 bases; junction bases outside the gene matches: 13. CDR3 sequence reads: CASSLRGQFPINTEAFF. In DNA form, the CDR3 reads TGTGCCAGCAGCCTACGGGGACAGTTCCCTATAAACACTGAAGCTTTCTTT.

On this clonotype itself: The junction departs from the called germline gene at one end, perhaps through a read error. The chain couples TRBV11-2 to TRBJ2-5, with TRBD1 matching over 8 bases. The CDR3 length is 17 residues. CDR1 is SGHAT, CDR2 FQNNGV, per germline. The CDR3 here is CASSLPGQGVGKETQYF. The CDR3 DNA is TGTGCCAGCAGCCTCCCTGGACAGGGAGTTGGGAAAGAAACCCAATACTTC.

Concerning this clonotype: Given a much more abundant clone one base away, this may be a read error. The chain is built from TRBV28 and TRBJ1-3, with no clear D. Trimming removed 9 bases at V and 0 bases at J, with 12 bases between. CDR1 is MDHEN and CDR2 is SYDVKM in the germline V gene. The CDR3 totals 14 residues. The CDR3 nucleotides read TGTGCCAGTAGAAGAGGCGGCTCTGGAAACACCATATATTTT. Residues: CASRRGGSGNTIYF.

This clonotype was counted many times. A much larger clonotype is one base distant, so this may be a read error. This chain connects TRBV5-8 to TRBJ2-7, with a tentative D call TRBD1 (6 bases). V lost 4 bases and J lost 2, with 13 bases in between. CDR1 and CDR2 from the germline V gene are SGHTS and YDEGEE. The CDR3 covers 14 residues. Here the CDR3 reads CASSLNGQPYEQYF. The CDR3, as DNA: TGTGCCAGCAGCCTCAATGGACAGCCCTACGAGCAGTACTTC.

This clonotype was picked up one time. The junction differs from germline at one of its ends, possibly a read error. This chain joins TRBV28 and TRBJ2-3; a weak D match, TRBD1 (5 bases). CDR1 and CDR2 (germline): MDHEN, SYDVKM. The CDR3 sequence is 17 residues long. CDR3 in amino acids: CASSFDGMRWGTDTQYF. The CDR3 DNA follows: TGCGCCAGCAGTTTTGACGGTATGAGGTGGGGCACAGATACGCAATATTTT.

Details on this clonotype: The junction does not match germline at one end; this may be a read error. This chain connects TRBV7-9 to TRBJ2-3; TRBD1 or TRBD2 may be the D gene (5 bases each). The CDR3 consists of 16 residues. Germline lookup yields CDR1 SEHNR and CDR2 FQNEAQ (reference sequence). The CDR3, as DNA: TGTGCCAACAGCTCCCGGGATAGGGGTCACTTAGATACGCAGTATTTT. Translating gives CANSSRDRGHLDTQYF.

Of note for this clonotype: Given the absence of the conserved phenylalanine or tryptophan at the CDR3 end, a read error is likely. The chain combines TRBV7-9 with TRBJ2-1, with 7 positions matching TRBD2. The CDR3 is made up of 17 amino acids. Germline CDR1 is SEHNR and CDR2 is FQNEAQ (reference sequence). The J segment lost 0 bases and the V segment lost 1 base, leaving 6 bases of the junction unmatched. CDR3 in DNA: TGTGCCAGCAGCTTAGTTTTTGGCGGGGGCTCCTACAATGAGCAGTTCTTA. Translating it yields CASSLVFGGGSYNEQFL.

Note on this clonotype: The conserved phenylalanine or tryptophan normally closing the CDR3 is absent here, so this likely arose from a read error. The genes are TRBV11-2 and TRBJ2-7, with D perhaps matching TRBD2 (5 bases). The V gene's germline CDR1 is SGHAT and CDR2 FQNNGV. The CDR3 totals 14 residues. The CDR3 region is CTSSLVGGCYEQYL. In DNA form, the CDR3 reads TGTACCAGCAGCTTAGTAGGCGGGTGCTACGAGCAGTACCTC.